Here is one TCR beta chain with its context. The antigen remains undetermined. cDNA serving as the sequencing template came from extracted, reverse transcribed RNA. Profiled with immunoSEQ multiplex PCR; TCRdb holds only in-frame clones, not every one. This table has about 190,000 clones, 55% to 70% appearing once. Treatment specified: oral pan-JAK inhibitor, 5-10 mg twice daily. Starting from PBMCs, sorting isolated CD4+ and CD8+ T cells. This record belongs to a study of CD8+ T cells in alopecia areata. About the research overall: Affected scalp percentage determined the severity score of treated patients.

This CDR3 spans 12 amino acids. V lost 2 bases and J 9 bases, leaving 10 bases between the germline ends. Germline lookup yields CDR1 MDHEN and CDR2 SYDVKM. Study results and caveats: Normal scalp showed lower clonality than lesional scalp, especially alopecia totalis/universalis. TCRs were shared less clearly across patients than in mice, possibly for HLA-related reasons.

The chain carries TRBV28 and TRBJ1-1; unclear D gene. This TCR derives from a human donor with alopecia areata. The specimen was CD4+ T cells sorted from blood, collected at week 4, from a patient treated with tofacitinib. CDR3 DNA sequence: TGTGCCAGCAGTTTACCCTCGGGGAAAGCTTTCTTT. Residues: CASSLPSGKAFF.